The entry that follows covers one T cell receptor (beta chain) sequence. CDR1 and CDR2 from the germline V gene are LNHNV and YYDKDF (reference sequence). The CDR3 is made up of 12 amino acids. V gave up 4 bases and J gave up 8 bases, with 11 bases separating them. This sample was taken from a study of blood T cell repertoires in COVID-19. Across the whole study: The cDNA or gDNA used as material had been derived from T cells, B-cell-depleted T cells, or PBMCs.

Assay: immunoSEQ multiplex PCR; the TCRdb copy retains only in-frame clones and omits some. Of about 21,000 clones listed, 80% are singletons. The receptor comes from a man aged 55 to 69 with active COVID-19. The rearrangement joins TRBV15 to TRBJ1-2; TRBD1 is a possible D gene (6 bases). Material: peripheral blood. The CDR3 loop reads CATSNWGQGYTF. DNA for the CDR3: TGTGCCACCAGCAATTGGGGGCAGGGCTACACCTTC. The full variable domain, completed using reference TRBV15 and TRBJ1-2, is DAMVIQNPRYQVTQFGKPVTLSCSQTLNHNVMYWYQQKSSQAPKLLFHYYDKDFNNEADTPDNFQSRRPNTSFCFLDIRSPGLGDTAMYLCATSNWGQGYTFGSGTRLTVV.